A selection of T cell receptor beta chains follows, all from one sample in a study of naive and memory T cell subsets. TCRdb re-called the UMI-ligation and nested PCR reads through MiXCR, storing one row per CDR3 protein. The table has over 100,000 distinct CDR3 sequences, more than 14% seen once. The sample taken for sequencing was naive CD8+ T cells from blood. Every receptor here comes from a human donor in good health. Each CDR3 is given with its conserved first and last residue. The D gene is left open where the match is weak. For some rows the clone size is stated as once, few or many, or as a class when expanded; others skip it.

D gene | J gene | V gene | clone size | CDR3 DNA | CDR3 protein
TRBD1 | TRBJ1-2 | TRBV2 | - | TGTGCCAGAACCGGGACAGGGGTTATCGATGGCTACACCTTC | CARTGTGVIDGYTF
- | TRBJ2-1 | TRBV2 | - | TGTGCCAGCGAGAAGGGGAACAATGAGCAGTTCTTC | CASEKGNNEQFF
- | TRBJ1-1 | TRBV7-9 | - | TGTGCCAGCAGCCGAATATCAGGGGCCACTGAAGCTTTCTTT | CASSRISGATEAFF
- | TRBJ2-7 | TRBV27 | - | TGTGCCAGCAGTTTATTCCGCTCCTACGAGCAGTACTTC | CASSLFRSYEQYF
TRBD1 | TRBJ1-1 | TRBV10-3 | - | TGTGCCATCAGTGAGTCGCGGGACAGGGCAAGACGCACTGAAGCTTTCTTT | CAISESRDRARRTEAFF
- | TRBJ1-2 | TRBV28 | many | TGTGCCAGCAGTTTAATAGGGAATGGCTATGGCTACACCTTC | CASSLIGNGYGYTF
- | TRBJ2-3 | TRBV7-9 | - | TGTGCCAGCAGCTTAGCCGTACCCCCTGGGGATACGCAGTATTTT | CASSLAVPPGDTQYF
- | TRBJ2-3 | TRBV27 | - | TGTGCCAGCAGTTCGCTCATCGGGATTTATGACACAGATACGCAGTATTTT | CASSSLIGIYDTDTQYF
TRBD2 | TRBJ2-1 | TRBV29-1 | many | TGCAGCGTCGGGACTAGCGGGAGCCTCGATGAGCAGTTCTTC | CSVGTSGSLDEQFF
- | TRBJ1-5 | TRBV19 | many | TGTGCCAGTAGTATATGGGGGTCTGGAAGCAATCAGCCCCAGCATTTT | CASSIWGSGSNQPQHF
- | TRBJ2-3 | TRBV4-3 | - | TGCGCCAGCAGCCAAGGAGAGGGCACAGATACGCTGTATTTT | CASSQGEGTDTLYF
- | TRBJ2-7 | TRBV28 | few | TGTGCCAGCACCTTACCCAGGGGCGAGCAGTACTTC | CASTLPRGEQYF
- | TRBJ2-7 | TRBV6-1 | few | TGTGCCAGCATCCAGGGGACGGGCTACGAGCAGTACTTC | CASIQGTGYEQYF
- | TRBJ2-2 | TRBV14 | - | TGTGCCAGCAGCCAGATGGACCGGAACACCGGGGAGCTGTTTTTT | CASSQMDRNTGELFF
- | TRBJ2-7 | TRBV5-1 | - | TGCGCCAGCAGCTTGAATTCGGGGGTCCCCAGCTACGAGCAGTACTTC | CASSLNSGVPSYEQYF
- | TRBJ2-7 | TRBV25-1 | - | TGTGCCAGCTACGGGGGTGGCGTAAGCTACGAGCAGTACTTC | CASYGGGVSYEQYF
- | TRBJ2-1 | TRBV25-1 | many | TGTGCCAGCAGTGAATTCGACAGCAGCAATGAGCAGTTCTTC | CASSEFDSSNEQFF
- | TRBJ1-3 | TRBV29-1 | - | TGCAGCGTTTCGGTGGCGCACTCTGGAAACACCATATATTTT | CSVSVAHSGNTIYF
- | TRBJ1-5 | TRBV19 | - | TGTGCCAGTAACTACGCAGATAATCAGCCCCAGCATTTT | CASNYADNQPQHF
TRBD1 | TRBJ1-1 | TRBV11-1 | few | TGTGCCAGCAGCACCACAGGGGGATCTTGGGCCACTGAAGCTTTCTTT | CASSTTGGSWATEAFF
- | TRBJ2-7 | TRBV4-3 | - | TGCGCCAGCAGCCAAGGGGCCCCCGGGGGCTCCTCCTACGAGCAGTACTTC | CASSQGAPGGSSYEQYF
- | TRBJ2-7 | TRBV7-7 | few | TGTGCTAGCAGCGAGGGCATTTTCCCCTACGAGCAGTACTTC | CASSEGIFPYEQYF
TRBD2 | TRBJ2-1 | TRBV29-1 | - | TGCAGCGTTGAAGGACTAGCGGGATTTCTGTTCTTC | CSVEGLAGFLFF
- | TRBJ2-7 | TRBV30 | many | TGTGCCTGGAGGCTGTCCTATAGCTCCTACGAGCAGTACTTC | CAWRLSYSSYEQYF
TRBD2 | TRBJ2-1 | TRBV7-9 | - | TGTGCCAGCAGCTCCCCACTAGCGGGGGGCTTCAATGAGCAGTTCTTC | CASSSPLAGGFNEQFF
TRBD2 | TRBJ2-7 | TRBV20-1 | many | TGCAGTGCTGAACGGACTAGCGGCGTCCACGAGCAGTACTTC | CSAERTSGVHEQYF
- | TRBJ2-7 | TRBV29-1 | few | TGCAGCGTTGGTGAGTCCTCCTACGAGCAGTACTTC | CSVGESSYEQYF
- | TRBJ1-5 | TRBV7-8 | - | TGTGCCAGCAGCTTAGATCGAGGGACGCACCAGCCCCAGCATTTT | CASSLDRGTHQPQHF
TRBD2 | TRBJ2-4 | TRBV5-1 | - | TGCGCCAGCAGGCTAGCGGGAGCCAAAAACATTCAGTACTTC | CASRLAGAKNIQYF
- | TRBJ1-1 | TRBV19 | - | TGTGCCAGTAGTCACTTCATGAACACTGAAGCTTTCTTT | CASSHFMNTEAFF
TRBD2 | TRBJ2-1 | TRBV11-1 | few | TGTGCCAGCACCGATATAGCGGGAGGGTCTAAGAATGAGCAGTTCTTC | CASTDIAGGSKNEQFF
- | TRBJ1-5 | TRBV5-1 | - | TGCGCCAGCAGCCCAACAGGGAATGCCCATCAGCCCCAGCATTTT | CASSPTGNAHQPQHF
- | TRBJ1-1 | TRBV19 | many | TGTGCCAGTAGTTTCTCTCTGAACACTGAAGCTTTCTTT | CASSFSLNTEAFF
TRBD1 | TRBJ1-1 | TRBV2 | - | TGTGCCAGCAGTGAAGCTCACAGGGGGAACACTGAAGCTTTCTTT | CASSEAHRGNTEAFF
TRBD2 | TRBJ2-1 | TRBV7-9 | - | TGTGCCAGCAGCTCCGGGACTAGCGGGAGTCCCGGTGAGCAGTTCTTC | CASSSGTSGSPGEQFF
- | TRBJ2-4 | TRBV6-2/TRBV6-3 | - | TGTGCCAGCAGTTACTCGGACAGTCTAGCATCCAAAAACATTCAGTACTTC | CASSYSDSLASKNIQYF
- | TRBJ2-5 | TRBV27 | few | TGTGCCAGCAGTTTTCAGATTGAGACCCAGTACTTC | CASSFQIETQYF
- | TRBJ2-7 | TRBV12-3/TRBV12-4 | many | TGTGCCAGCAGTTTAGTCAGGCTCGAGCAGTACTTC | CASSLVRLEQYF
TRBD2 | TRBJ2-7 | TRBV30 | many | TGTGCCTGGGCGGGGGACTCCTACGAGCAGTACTTC | CAWAGDSYEQYF
TRBD2 | TRBJ2-3 | TRBV20-1 | - | TGCAGTGCTCCCAGGACTAGCGGGAGGAGAGATACGCAGTATTTT | CSAPRTSGRRDTQYF
TRBD2 | TRBJ2-2 | TRBV6-6 | - | TGTGCCGGCGCCAAGCGGGGGGGCCAATTCAACGGGGAGCTGTTTTTT | CAGAKRGGQFNGELFF
TRBD1 | TRBJ2-1 | TRBV20-1 | many | TGCAGTGCTAGAGATTGGACAGGGGACAGCTACAATGAGCAGTTCTTC | CSARDWTGDSYNEQFF
- | TRBJ2-6 | TRBV5-4 | few | TGTGCCAGCAGCTTGCGGGGGGCCGGGGCCAACGTCCTGACTTTC | CASSLRGAGANVLTF